This T cell receptor beta chain was sequenced for a study of OX40 agonist ivuxolimab in advanced cancers. Findings and caveats of the study: Low normalized T-cell clonal expansion was also seen in some nonresponders. CD4+ and CD8+ T cells in blood underwent clonal expansion by week 6 at 0.1 to 3.0 mg/kg.

Sequencing used immunoSEQ multiplex PCR; TCRdb keeps in-frame clones, though not all of them. Here the sample spans over 65,000 clones, over 75% being singletons. Patients had blood sampled at baseline and again on cycle 4 day 1 and cycle 7 day 1. CDR3 length: 15 residues. Germline V lookup: CDR1 MNHEY, CDR2 SVGAGI. V shed 5 bases and J shed 5 bases, with 18 bases lying between them. As to this clone: The antigen is undetermined.

The V call is TRBV6-5, the J call TRBJ2-5, with D possibly matching TRBD1 (6 bases). Sequenced here: CD4+ or CD8+ T cells sorted from blood, sampled in a trial of the OX40 agonist ivuxolimab. The TCR originated in an adult with an advanced solid tumor such as melanoma, head and neck, liver or kidney cancer. The DNA of the CDR3 is TGTGCCAGCAGTAAAACAACAGGGCCATGGGAGACCCAGTACTTC. This sequence encodes CASSKTTGPWETQYF.